This T cell receptor (beta chain) was documented in a study of cytomegalovirus exposure and HLA in healthy donors. Across the study: Drawn from HLA-typed donors, around 85 million unique TCRs were held in an early data release. Study-wide findings and caveats: A later analysis associated 16,951 TCR beta sequences with HLA alleles at a 0.05 false discovery rate.

Unrecorded immune exposures were likely, despite nominal health at sampling. The study ran its PCR with 60 Vbeta and 13 Jbeta primers. Clones were read by immunoSEQ multiplex PCR, and TCRdb kept only the in-frame ones, dropping some. The table lists some 96,000 clones, approximately 76% of them singletons, with roughly 19% in the top ten. CDR1 is SGHTS, CDR2 YDEGEE, per germline. The CDR3 has 16 residues. V lost 0 bases to trimming and J lost 0 bases, with 12 bases between them. In this sample, this clone turned up a few times. Antigen: not known. This sequence originates from a woman between 55 and 75 years old in good health and CMV-seropositive. This rearrangement joins TRBV5-8 to TRBJ1-1; D gene ambiguous. Sequenced input: PBMCs. The CDR3 here is CASSLEKGRVNTEAFF. Written as DNA, the CDR3 is TGTGCCAGCAGCTTGGAAAAAGGGCGGGTGAACACTGAAGCTTTCTTT.